This T cell receptor beta chain was sequenced in a study of blood T cell repertoires in COVID-19. Study in general: Researchers got acute and convalescent COVID-19 samples from the United States, Italy and Spain. PBMCs, B-cell-depleted T cells, or T cells were the source of the cDNA or gDNA that made up the material.

The length of the CDR3 is 13 residues. V was pared by 2 bases and J by 6 bases, with 8 bases between. Germline assignment: CDR1 MGHRA and CDR2 YSYEKL. In the study's own analysis: Researchers report that nucleated cell counts were estimated from reference gene primer amplification. Clones were sequenced by immunoSEQ multiplex PCR, and TCRdb holds only the in-frame ones, with some missing. Clonal size and the V and J genes are those of that table, whereas D and trimming came from the DNA. The table includes some 30,000 clones, roughly nine tenths detected once. J is TRBJ1-5 and V is TRBV4-1, with D possibly TRBD1 on 6 matching bases. Sample: peripheral blood. The TCR originated in a woman older than 75 with active or convalescent COVID-19. CDR3 amino acids: CASSQTGFQPQHF. The CDR3 region has the DNA TGCGCCAGCAGCCAAACAGGGTTTCAGCCCCAGCATTTT.